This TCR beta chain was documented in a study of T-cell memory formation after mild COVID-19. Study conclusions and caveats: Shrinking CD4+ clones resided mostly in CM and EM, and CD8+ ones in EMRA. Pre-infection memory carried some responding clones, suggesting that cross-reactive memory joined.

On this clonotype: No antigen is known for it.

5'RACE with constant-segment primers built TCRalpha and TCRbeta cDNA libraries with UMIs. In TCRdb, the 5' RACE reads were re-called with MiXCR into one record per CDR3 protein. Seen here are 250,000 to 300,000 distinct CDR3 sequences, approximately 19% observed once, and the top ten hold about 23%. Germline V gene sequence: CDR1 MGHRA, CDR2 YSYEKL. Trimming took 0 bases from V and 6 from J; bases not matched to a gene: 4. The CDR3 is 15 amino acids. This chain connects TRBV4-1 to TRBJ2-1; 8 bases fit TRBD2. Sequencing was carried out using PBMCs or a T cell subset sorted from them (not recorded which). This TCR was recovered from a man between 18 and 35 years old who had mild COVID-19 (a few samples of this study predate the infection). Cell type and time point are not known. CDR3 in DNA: TGCGCCAGCAGCCAAGATCGTCGGGGGGGCAATGAGCAGTTCTTC. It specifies CASSQDRRGGNEQFF.